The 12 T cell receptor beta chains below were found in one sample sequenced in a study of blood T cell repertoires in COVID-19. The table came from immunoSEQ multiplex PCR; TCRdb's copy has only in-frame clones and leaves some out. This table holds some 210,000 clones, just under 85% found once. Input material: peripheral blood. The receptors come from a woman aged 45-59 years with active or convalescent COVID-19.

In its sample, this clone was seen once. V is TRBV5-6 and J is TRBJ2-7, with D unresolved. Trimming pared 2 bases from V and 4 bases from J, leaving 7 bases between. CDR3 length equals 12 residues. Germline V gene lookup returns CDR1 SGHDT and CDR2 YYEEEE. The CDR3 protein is CASSFGRYEQYF. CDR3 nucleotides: TGTGCCAGCAGCTTTGGCAGGTACGAGCAGTACTTC. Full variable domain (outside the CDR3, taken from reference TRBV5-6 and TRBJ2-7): DAGVTQSPTHLIKTRGQQVTLRCSPKSGHDTVSWYQQALGQGPQFIFQYYEEEERQRGNFPDRFSGHQFPNYSSELNVNALLLGDSALYLCASSFGRYEQYFGPGTRLTVT.

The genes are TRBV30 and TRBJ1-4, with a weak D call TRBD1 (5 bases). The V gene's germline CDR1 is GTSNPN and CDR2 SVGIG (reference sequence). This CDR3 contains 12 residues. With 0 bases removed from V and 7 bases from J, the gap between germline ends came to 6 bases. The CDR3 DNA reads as TGTGCCTGGAGTGTAAGGGGTGAAAAACTGTTTTTT. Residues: CAWSVRGEKLFF.

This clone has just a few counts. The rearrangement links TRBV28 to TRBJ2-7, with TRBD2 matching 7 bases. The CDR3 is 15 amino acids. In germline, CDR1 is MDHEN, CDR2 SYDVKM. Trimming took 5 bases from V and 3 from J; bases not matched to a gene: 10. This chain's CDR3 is CASSQNLAGHYEQYF. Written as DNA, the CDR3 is TGTGCCAGCAGTCAAAATTTAGCGGGTCACTACGAGCAGTACTTC.

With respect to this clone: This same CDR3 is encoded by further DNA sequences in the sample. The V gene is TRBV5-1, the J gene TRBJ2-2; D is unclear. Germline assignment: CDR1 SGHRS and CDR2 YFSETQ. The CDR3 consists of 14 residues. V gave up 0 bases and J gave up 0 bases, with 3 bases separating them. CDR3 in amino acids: CASSLGANTGELFF. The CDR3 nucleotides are TGCGCCAGCAGCTTGGGAGCGAACACCGGGGAGCTGTTTTTT.

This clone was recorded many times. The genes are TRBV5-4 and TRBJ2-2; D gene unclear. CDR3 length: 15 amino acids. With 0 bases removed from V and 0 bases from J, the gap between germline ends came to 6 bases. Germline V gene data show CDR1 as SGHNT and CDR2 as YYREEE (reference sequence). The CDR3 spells CASSLAVTNTGELFF. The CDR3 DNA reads TGTGCCAGCAGCTTGGCTGTAACGAACACCGGGGAGCTGTTTTTT.

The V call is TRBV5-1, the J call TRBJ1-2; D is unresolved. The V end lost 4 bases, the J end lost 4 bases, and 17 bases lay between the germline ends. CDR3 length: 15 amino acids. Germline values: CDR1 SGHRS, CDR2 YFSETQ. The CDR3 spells CASSADWWEGYGYTF. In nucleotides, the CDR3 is TGCGCCAGCAGCGCCGATTGGTGGGAGGGCTATGGCTACACCTTC.

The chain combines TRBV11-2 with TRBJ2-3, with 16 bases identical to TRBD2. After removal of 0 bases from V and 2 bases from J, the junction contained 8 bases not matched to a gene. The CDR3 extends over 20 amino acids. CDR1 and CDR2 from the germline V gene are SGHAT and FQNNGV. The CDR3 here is CASSLDPGLAGGPITDTQYF. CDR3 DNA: TGTGCCAGCAGCTTAGATCCGGGACTAGCGGGAGGGCCCATCACAGATACGCAGTATTTT.

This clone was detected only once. The CDR3 DNA follows: TGTGCCAGCTCAACGGTGAGCCACGGTCCCGAGCAGTACTTC. Its protein is CASSTVSHGPEQYF. This chain connects TRBV18 to TRBJ2-7; D ambiguous. The CDR3 is 14 residues long. V was cut by 5 bases and J by 6 bases, with 17 bases left in between. CDR1 and CDR2 (germline): KGHSH, LQKENI.

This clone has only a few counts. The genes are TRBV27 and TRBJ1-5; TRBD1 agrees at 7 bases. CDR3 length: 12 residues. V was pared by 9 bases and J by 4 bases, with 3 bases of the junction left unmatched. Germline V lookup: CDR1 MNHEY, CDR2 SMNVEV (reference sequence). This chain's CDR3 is CASKTGNQPQHF. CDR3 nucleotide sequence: TGTGCCAGTAAGACAGGGAATCAGCCCCAGCATTTT.

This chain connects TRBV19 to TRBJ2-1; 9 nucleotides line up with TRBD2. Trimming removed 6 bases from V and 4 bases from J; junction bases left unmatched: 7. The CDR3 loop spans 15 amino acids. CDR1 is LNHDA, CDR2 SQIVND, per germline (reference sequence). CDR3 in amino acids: CASRLRTSEYNEQFF. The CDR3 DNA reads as TGTGCCAGTAGACTGAGGACTAGCGAATACAATGAGCAGTTCTTC.

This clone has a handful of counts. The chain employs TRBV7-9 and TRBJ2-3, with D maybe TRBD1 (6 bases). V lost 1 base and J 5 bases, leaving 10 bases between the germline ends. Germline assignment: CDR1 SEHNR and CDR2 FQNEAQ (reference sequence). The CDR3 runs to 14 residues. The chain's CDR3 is CASSLGTVRDTQYF. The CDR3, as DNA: TGTGCCAGCAGCTTAGGGACAGTCAGAGATACGCAGTATTTT.

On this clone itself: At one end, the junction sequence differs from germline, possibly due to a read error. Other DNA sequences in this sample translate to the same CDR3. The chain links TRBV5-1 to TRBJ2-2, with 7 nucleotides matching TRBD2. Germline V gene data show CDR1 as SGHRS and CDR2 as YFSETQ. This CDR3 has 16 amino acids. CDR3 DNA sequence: TGCGCCAGCAGCTTGGTGGGACTATCGAATACCGGGGAGCTGTTTTTT. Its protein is CASSLVGLSNTGELFF.